This T cell receptor beta chain was observed in a study of blood T cells in healthy people across ages. This clonotype has only a few counts. Antigen: not known. A second about 7 to 12 cycle PCR used barcoded and J-beta primers. Every sample gave at least 2.5 million paired-end reads containing CDR3. MiXCR was run by TCRdb on the 5' RACE reads, yielding one entry per CDR3 protein. The data contain some 800,000 distinct CDR3 sequences, approximately 25% of them singletons. Overall study findings and caveats: Long-lived donors had more naive CD4+ cells and higher diversity than aged donors.

CDR3 length: 16 residues. V gave up 3 bases and J gave up 8 bases, with 20 bases separating them. The V gene's germline CDR1 is DFQATT and CDR2 SNEGSKA (reference sequence). The same sample was also studied in work on T cells of mothers and their children. As reported in that work: A few healthy Caucasian mothers, along with their six children, served as the donors. There were over 8.5 million TCR beta CDR3 reads from each mother and about 3 million from each child.

The gene calls are TRBV20-1 and TRBJ1-6; D remains ambiguous. The TCR was taken from a boy younger than 18 in good health. The sample was blood. CDR3 residues: CSASRGDGLLDSPLHF. CDR3 coding DNA: TGCAGTGCTAGTCGCGGCGATGGCTTATTGGATTCACCCCTCCACTTT.